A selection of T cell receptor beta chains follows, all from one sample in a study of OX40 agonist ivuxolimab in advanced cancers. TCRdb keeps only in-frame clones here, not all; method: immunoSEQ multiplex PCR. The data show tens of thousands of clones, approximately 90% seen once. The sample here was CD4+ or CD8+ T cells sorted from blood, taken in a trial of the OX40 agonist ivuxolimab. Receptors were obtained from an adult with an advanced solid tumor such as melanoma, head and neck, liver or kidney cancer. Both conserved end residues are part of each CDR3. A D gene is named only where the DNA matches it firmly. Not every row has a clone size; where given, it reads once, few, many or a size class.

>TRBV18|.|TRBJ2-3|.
TGTGCCAGCTCACCACTAGGAGATACGCAGTATTTT
CASSPLGDTQYF
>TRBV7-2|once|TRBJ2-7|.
TGTGCCAGCAGCCCCGACACCTACGAGCAGTACTTC
CASSPDTYEQYF
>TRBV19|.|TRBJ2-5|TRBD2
TGTGCCAGTAGTTTCCTCCGGGCGGGAGAAGAGACCCAGTACTTC
CASSFLRAGEETQYF
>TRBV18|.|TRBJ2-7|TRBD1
TGTGCCAGCTCCGCAATAGGACAGGTGATCTCCTACGAGCAGTACTTC
CASSAIGQVISYEQYF
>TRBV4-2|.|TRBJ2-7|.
TGTGCCAGCAGCCAAGATATAAGAGGCTACGAGCAGTACTTC
CASSQDIRGYEQYF
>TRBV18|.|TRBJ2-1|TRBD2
TGTGCCAGCTCACCAGCGCGGGAGGGTTACAATGAGCAGTTCTTC
CASSPAREGYNEQFF
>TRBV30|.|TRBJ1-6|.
TGTGCCTGGAGGCCAAGCTCCTATAATTCACCCCTCCACTTT
CAWRPSSYNSPLHF
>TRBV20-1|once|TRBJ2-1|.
TGCAGTGCAAACCTGGGGACTGAGCAGTTCTTC
CSANLGTEQFF
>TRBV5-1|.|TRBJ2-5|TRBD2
TGCGCCAGCAGCTTGGGCCGGGGGGGTAGAGAGACCCAGTACTTC
CASSLGRGGRETQYF
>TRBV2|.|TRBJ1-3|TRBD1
TGTGCCAGCATTATGGGACGGACGGAGGGGGCCTCTGGAAACACCATATATTTT
CASIMGRTEGASGNTIYF
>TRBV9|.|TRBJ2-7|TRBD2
TGTGCCAGCAGCGAGGGGGTAGCGGGAGTGGCAGGCGAGCAGTACTTC
CASSEGVAGVAGEQYF
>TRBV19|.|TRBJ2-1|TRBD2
TGTGCCAGTAGCTCTAGCGGGAACTCCTACAATGAGCAGTTCTTC
CASSSSGNSYNEQFF
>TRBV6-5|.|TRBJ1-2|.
TGTGCCAGCAGGACCTCATTAGAGGGCTACACCTTC
CASRTSLEGYTF
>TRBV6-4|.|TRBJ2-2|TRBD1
TGTGCCAGCAGTGACTCGAACAGGGGAACCGGGGAGCTGTTTTTT
CASSDSNRGTGELFF
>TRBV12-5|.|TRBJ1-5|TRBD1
TGTGCTAGTGGTTTCTCCGGGACAGGGGAAGATCAGCCCCAGCATTTT
CASGFSGTGEDQPQHF
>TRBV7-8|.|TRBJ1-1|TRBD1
TGTGCCAGCAGCTTGGACAGGGCCTATTCGGGAACGAACACTGAAGCTTTCTTT
CASSLDRAYSGTNTEAFF
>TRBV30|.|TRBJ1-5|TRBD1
TGTGCCTGGGATCCGGGACAGGCTTACAGCAATCAGCCCCAGCATTTT
CAWDPGQAYSNQPQHF
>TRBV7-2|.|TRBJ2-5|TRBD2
TGTGCCAGCAGGCTAGCGGGAGGGGAGACCCAGTACTTC
CASRLAGGETQYF
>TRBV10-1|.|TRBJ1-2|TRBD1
TGCGCCAGCAGTGATGGAGGGGGCCCGGATGGCTACACCTTC
CASSDGGGPDGYTF
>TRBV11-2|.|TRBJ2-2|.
TGTGCCAGCAGCTCGAGGCCAGCCACCGGGGAGCTGTTTTTT
CASSSRPATGELFF
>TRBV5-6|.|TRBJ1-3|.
TGTGCCAGCAGACCCAGGGGAGGTACTGGAAACACCATATATTTT
CASRPRGGTGNTIYF
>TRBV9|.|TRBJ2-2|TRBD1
TGTGCCAGCAGCGTAGCCGGCCAGGGGGCTGTCGGAACCGGGGAGCTGTTTTTT
CASSVAGQGAVGTGELFF
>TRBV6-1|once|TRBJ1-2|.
TGTGCCAGCAGTGAAGAGGTTGGTGTACCCTATGGCTACACCTTC
CASSEEVGVPYGYTF
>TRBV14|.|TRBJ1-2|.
TGTGCCAGCAGCCAAGATTCCAGGCCAAATGGCTACACCTTC
CASSQDSRPNGYTF
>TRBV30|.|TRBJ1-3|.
TGTGCCTGGAGTGGGGGGCATGGAAACACCATATATTTT
CAWSGGHGNTIYF
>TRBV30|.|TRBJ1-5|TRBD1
TGTGCCTGGAGTCGGGCGGGGGCCGGGACAGGTAAAAATCAGCCCCAGCATTTT
CAWSRAGAGTGKNQPQHF
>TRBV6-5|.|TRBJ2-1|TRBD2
TGTGCCAGCAGCTATACTAGCGGGAAATACAATGAGCAGTTCTTC
CASSYTSGKYNEQFF
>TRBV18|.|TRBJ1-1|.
TGTGCCAGCTCACCAGGGAGTGCGAACACTGAAGCTTTCTTT
CASSPGSANTEAFF
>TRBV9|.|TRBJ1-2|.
TGTGCCAGCAGCTTCCAGGCGTCCGGGGGCAGGGAAGGCTACACCTTC
CASSFQASGGREGYTF
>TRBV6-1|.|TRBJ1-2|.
TGTGCCAGCAGGCATCAGGGGGGCTACACCTTC
CASRHQGGYTF
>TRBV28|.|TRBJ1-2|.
TGTGCCAGCAGGTTGACAGCGAGTGGCTACACCTTC
CASRLTASGYTF
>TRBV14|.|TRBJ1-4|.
TGTGCCAGCAGCCTGGGGACTGGAGTGGTGTTTTTT
CASSLGTGVVFF
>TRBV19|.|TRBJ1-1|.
TGTGCCAGTAGTTTAATGGTTGGTGAAGCTTTCTTT
CASSLMVGEAFF
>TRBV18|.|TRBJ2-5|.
TGTGCCAGCTCACCACCGATATTAGAGACCCAGTACTTC
CASSPPILETQYF
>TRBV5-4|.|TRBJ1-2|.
TGTGCCAGCAGCTTGGGTGTCCAGGACGGCTATGGCTACACCTTC
CASSLGVQDGYGYTF
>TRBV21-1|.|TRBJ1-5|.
TGTGCCAGCACCTGGGAGCCCCAGCATTTT
CASTWEPQHF
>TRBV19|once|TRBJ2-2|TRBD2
TGTGCCAGTAGTAGTTCTAGGACTAGCGGCACCGGGGAGCTGTTTTTT
CASSSSRTSGTGELFF
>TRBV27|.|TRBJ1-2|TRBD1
TGTGCCAGCAGTTTATTCGGACAGGGGGCGTCTGGCTACACCTTC
CASSLFGQGASGYTF
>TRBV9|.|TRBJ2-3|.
TGTGCCAGCAGTGTCTACGATAGCACAGATACGCAGTATTTT
CASSVYDSTDTQYF
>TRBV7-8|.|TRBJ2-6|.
TGTGCCAGCAGCCCTAAACTGTGGGGTTCCTACTCTGGGGCCAACGTCCTGACTTTC
CASSPKLWGSYSGANVLTF
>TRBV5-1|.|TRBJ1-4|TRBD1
TGCGCCAGCAGCCTGACAGGGGACAATGAAAAACTGTTTTTT
CASSLTGDNEKLFF
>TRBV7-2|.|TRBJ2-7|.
TGTGCCAGCAGCAAGACAGCGATTGTCTACGAGCAGTACTTC
CASSKTAIVYEQYF
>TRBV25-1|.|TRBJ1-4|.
TGTGCCAGCAGTGAAGCCGGGCCGGTGGTTGGAAAACTGTTTTTT
CASSEAGPVVGKLFF
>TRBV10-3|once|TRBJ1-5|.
TGTGCCATCAGTGCCGGGCCAGGCAATAGCAATCAGCCCCAGCATTTT
CAISAGPGNSNQPQHF
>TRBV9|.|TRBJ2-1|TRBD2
TGTGCCAGCAGCTTAGGTCGGGCTAGCGGGCTACAATATGAGCAGTTCTTC
CASSLGRASGLQYEQFF
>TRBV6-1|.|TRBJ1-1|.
TGTGCCAGCAGTGAATTGGGTTCCGGGAACACTGAAGCTTTCTTT
CASSELGSGNTEAFF
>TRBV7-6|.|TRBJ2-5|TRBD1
TGTGCCAGCAGGCCTAAGGGACAGCTTCAAGAGACCCAGTACTTC
CASRPKGQLQETQYF
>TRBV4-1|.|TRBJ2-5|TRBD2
TGCGCCAGCAGCCAAGGACTAGCGGGAGTTAGAGTGGGGATACAAGAGACCCAGTACTTC
CASSQGLAGVRVGIQETQYF
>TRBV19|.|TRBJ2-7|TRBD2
TGTGCCAGTAGTCCGCCGGGACTAGCGGGAAGTTACGAGCAGTACTTC
CASSPPGLAGSYEQYF
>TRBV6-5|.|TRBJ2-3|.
TGTGCCAGCAGTTACTTAGATACGCAGTATTTT
CASSYLDTQYF
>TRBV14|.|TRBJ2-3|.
TGTGCCAGCAGCCAAGGGCCGGGGATCGGCACAGATACGCAGTATTTT
CASSQGPGIGTDTQYF
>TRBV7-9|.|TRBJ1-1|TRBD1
TGTGCCAGCAGCTTATTAGGACAGGGTTCCGCGGCTGAAGCTTTCTTT
CASSLLGQGSAAEAFF
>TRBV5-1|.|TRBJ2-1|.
TGCGCCAGCAGCTTGGTCCTTGAGAGCGGATACAATGAGCAGTTCTTC
CASSLVLESGYNEQFF
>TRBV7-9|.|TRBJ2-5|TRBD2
TGTGCCAGCAGCATAGGGACTACCCAAGAGACCCAGTACTTC
CASSIGTTQETQYF
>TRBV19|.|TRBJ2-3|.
TGTGCCAGTAGGGGGGGACACTTAGATACGCAGTATTTT
CASRGGHLDTQYF
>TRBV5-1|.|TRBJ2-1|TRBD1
TGCGCCAGCAGCGCGGGGGACAGGGCCTCGAAGAATACGTTCTTC
CASSAGDRASKNTFF
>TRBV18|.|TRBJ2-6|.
TGTGCCAGCTCACCACCGACCGGGGCCAACGTCCTGACTTTC
CASSPPTGANVLTF